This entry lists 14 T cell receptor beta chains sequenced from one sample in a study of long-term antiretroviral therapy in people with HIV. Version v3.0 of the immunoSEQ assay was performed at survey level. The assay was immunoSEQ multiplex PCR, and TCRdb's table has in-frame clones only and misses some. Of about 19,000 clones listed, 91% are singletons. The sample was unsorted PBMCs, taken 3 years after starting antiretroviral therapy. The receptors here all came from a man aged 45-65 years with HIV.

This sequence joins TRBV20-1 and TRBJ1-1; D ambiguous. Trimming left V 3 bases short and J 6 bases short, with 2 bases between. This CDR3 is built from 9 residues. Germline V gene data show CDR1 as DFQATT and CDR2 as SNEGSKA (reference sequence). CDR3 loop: CSASPEAFF. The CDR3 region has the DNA TGCAGTGCTAGCCCTGAAGCTTTCTTT.

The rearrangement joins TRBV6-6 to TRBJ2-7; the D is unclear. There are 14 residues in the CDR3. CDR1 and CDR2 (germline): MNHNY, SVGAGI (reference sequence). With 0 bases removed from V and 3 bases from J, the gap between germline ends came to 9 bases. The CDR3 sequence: CASSYSGPLYEQYF. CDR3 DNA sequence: TGTGCCAGCAGTTACTCTGGTCCTCTCTACGAGCAGTACTTC.

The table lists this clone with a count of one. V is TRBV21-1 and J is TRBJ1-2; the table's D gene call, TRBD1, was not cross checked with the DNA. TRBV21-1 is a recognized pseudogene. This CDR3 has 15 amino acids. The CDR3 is CASSKGGRSLYGYTF. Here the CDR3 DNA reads TGTGCCAGCAGCAAAGGGGGCAGATCCCTCTATGGCTACACCTTC.

The CDR3: CASSLDSRSYEQYF. The CDR3 DNA follows: TGCGCCAGCAGCTTGGACAGTAGGTCCTACGAGCAGTACTTC. V usage is TRBV5-1 and J usage is TRBJ2-7; no firm D call. This CDR3 has 14 residues. The germline gives CDR1 SGHRS, CDR2 YFSETQ. V was shortened by 0 bases and J by 1 base, with 8 bases between the two germline ends.

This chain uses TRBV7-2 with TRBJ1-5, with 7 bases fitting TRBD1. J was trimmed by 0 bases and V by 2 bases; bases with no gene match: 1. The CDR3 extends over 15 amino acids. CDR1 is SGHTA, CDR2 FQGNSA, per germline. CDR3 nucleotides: TGTGCCAGCAGCTTACGACAGGGTAGCAATCAGCCCCAGCATTTT. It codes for CASSLRQGSNQPQHF. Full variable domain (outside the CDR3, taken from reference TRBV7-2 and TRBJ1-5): GAGVSQSPSNKVTEKGKDVELRCDPISGHTALYWYRQSLGQGLEFLIYFQGNSAPDKSGLPSDRFSAERTGGSVSTLTIQRTQQEDSAVYLCASSLRQGSNQPQHFGDGTRLSIL.

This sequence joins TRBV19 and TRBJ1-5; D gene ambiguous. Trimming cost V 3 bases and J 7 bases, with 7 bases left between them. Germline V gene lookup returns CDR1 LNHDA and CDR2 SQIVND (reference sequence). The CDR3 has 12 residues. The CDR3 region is CASSIRGQPQHF. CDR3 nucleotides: TGTGCCAGTAGTATCCGGGGACAGCCCCAGCATTTT.

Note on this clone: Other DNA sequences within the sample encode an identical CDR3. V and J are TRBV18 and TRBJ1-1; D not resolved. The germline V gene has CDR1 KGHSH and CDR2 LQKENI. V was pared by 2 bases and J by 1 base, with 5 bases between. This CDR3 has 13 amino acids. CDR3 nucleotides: TGTGCCAGCTCACCATCAGGGAACACTGAAGCTTTCTTT. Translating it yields CASSPSGNTEAFF.

DNA for the CDR3: TGTGCCAGCAGTTTCGGGGGCCAACCCTCCTACGAGCAGTACTTC. Amino acids: CASSFGGQPSYEQYF. J is TRBJ2-7 and V is TRBV6-5; D could derive from TRBD1 or TRBD2 (6 bases each). CDR3 length: 15 residues. Trimming stripped 4 bases from V and 0 bases from J, with 13 bases between. In germline, CDR1 is MNHEY, CDR2 SVGAGI.

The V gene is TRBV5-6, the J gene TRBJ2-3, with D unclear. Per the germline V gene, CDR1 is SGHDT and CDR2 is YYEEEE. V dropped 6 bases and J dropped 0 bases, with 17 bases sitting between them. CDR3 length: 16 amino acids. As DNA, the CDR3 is TGTGCCAGCACCCTCGACCCCTCTTATAGCACAGATACGCAGTATTTT. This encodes CASTLDPSYSTDTQYF.

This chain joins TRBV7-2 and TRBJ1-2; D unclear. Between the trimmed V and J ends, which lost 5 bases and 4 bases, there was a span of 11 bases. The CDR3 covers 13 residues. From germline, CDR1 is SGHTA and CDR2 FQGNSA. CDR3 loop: CASSLQASYGYTF. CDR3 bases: TGTGCCAGCAGCCTCCAGGCCAGCTATGGCTACACCTTC.

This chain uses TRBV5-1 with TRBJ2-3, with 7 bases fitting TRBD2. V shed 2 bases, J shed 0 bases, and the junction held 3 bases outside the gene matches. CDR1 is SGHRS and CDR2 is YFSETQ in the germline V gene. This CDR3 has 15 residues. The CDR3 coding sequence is TGCGCCAGCAGCTTCCGGGGGGAGAGCACAGATACGCAGTATTTT. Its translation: CASSFRGESTDTQYF.

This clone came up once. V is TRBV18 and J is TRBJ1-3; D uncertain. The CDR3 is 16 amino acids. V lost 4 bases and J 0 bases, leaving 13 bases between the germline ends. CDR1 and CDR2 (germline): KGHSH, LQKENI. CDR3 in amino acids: CASSHNDALSGNTIYF. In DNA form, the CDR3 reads TGTGCCAGCTCACACAATGATGCTCTCTCTGGAAACACCATATATTTT.

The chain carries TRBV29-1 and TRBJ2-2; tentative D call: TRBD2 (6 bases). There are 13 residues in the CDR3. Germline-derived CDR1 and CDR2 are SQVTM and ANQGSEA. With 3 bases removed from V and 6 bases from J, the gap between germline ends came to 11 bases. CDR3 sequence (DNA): TGCAGCGTTGAGGACGGGGGATCCGGGGAGCTGTTTTTT. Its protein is CSVEDGGSGELFF.

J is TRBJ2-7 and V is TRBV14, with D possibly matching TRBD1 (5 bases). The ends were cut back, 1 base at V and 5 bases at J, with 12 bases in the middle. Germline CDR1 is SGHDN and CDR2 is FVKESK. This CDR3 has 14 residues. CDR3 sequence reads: CASSQAVREHEQYF. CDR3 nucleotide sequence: TGTGCCAGCAGCCAAGCGGTCAGGGAACACGAGCAGTACTTC. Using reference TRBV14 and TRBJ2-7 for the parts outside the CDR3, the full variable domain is EAGVTQFPSHSVIEKGQTVTLRCDPISGHDNLYWYRRVMGKEIKFLLHFVKESKQDESGMPNNRFLAERTGGTYSTLKVQPAELEDSGVYFCASSQAVREHEQYFGPGTRLTVT.